This record covers a single T cell receptor beta chain. Libraries were prepared by immunoSEQ multiplex PCR; TCRdb keeps only in-frame clonotypes and omits some of them. Found here are about 160,000 clones, about nine tenths of them singletons; the top ten hold about 4.8%. The CDR3 consists of 15 residues. Germline CDR1 is SGHDT and CDR2 is YYEEEE. With 4 bases removed from V and 5 bases from J, the gap between germline ends came to 18 bases. The data originate from a study of blood T cell repertoires in COVID-19. Study-wide background: There were acute and convalescent COVID-19 samples, and they came from the United States, Italy and Spain.

Sequencing used peripheral blood. The chain is built from TRBV5-6 and TRBJ1-1; D may be TRBD1 (5 bases). This clonotype was obtained from a man in his thirties or forties with COVID-19, enrolled during active disease. The CDR3 protein is CASSAESGGGTEAFF. Here the CDR3 DNA reads TGTGCCAGCAGCGCGGAAAGCGGGGGTGGGACTGAAGCTTTCTTT.